These 24 T cell receptor beta chains share one sample of origin, sequenced in a study of cytomegalovirus exposure and HLA in healthy donors. PCR primers comprised 60 Vbeta and 13 Jbeta primers. Sequencing used immunoSEQ multiplex PCR; TCRdb keeps in-frame clones, though not all of them. The sample holds approximately 140,000 clones, just under 75% seen once. Sequenced sample: PBMCs. These receptors originate from a woman aged 18 to 35 in good health and CMV-seronegative.

The chain links TRBV7-8 to TRBJ1-5; 9 nucleotides line up with TRBD1. This CDR3 contains 15 residues. Germline lookup yields CDR1 SGHVS and CDR2 FQNEAQ. V was clipped by 5 bases and J by 5 bases; unmatched bases: 7. The DNA of the CDR3 is TGTGCCAGCAGCCCGAACCGGGACAGGGATCAGCCCCAGCATTTT. Translating gives CASSPNRDRDQPQHF.

This chain connects TRBV4-3 to TRBJ2-3, with 10 bases lining up with TRBD2. J lost 0 bases, V lost 1 base, and 4 bases had no gene match. The CDR3 is 17 amino acids. CDR1 LGHNA and CDR2 YSLEER come from the germline V gene. The CDR3 sequence is CASSQGPSGGSTDTQYF. The CDR3, as DNA: TGCGCCAGCAGCCAAGGTCCTAGCGGGGGTAGCACAGATACGCAGTATTTT.

This clone was recorded only once. This chain connects TRBV19 to TRBJ2-2; D not certain. Germline CDR1 and CDR2: LNHDA and SQIVND (reference sequence). The CDR3 extends over 15 amino acids. Trimming shortened V by 0 bases and J by 1 base, and 6 bases separated the two germline ends. Here the CDR3 reads CASSIEAVNTGELFF. In DNA, the CDR3 is TGTGCCAGTAGTATAGAGGCGGTGAACACCGGGGAGCTGTTTTTT.

The rearrangement links TRBV2 to TRBJ1-1; no reliable D call. Per germline, CDR1 SNHLY and CDR2 FYNNEI. The CDR3 contains 13 residues. Trimming removed 8 bases at V and 0 bases at J, with 10 bases between. The CDR3 protein is CASGQSLNTEAFF. CDR3 nucleotide sequence: TGTGCCAGCGGCCAGTCCCTGAACACTGAAGCTTTCTTT. Full variable domain (outside the CDR3, taken from reference TRBV2 and TRBJ1-1): EPEVTQTPSHQVTQMGQEVILRCVPISNHLYFYWYRQILGQKVEFLVSFYNNEISEKSEIFDDQFSVERPDGSNFTLKIRSTKLEDSAMYFCASGQSLNTEAFFGQGTRLTVV.

V gene TRBV28 combines with J gene TRBJ1-4, with 9 bases matching TRBD1. Germline CDR1 and CDR2: MDHEN and SYDVKM. The CDR3 is 14 amino acids. After removal of 6 bases from V and 8 bases from J, the junction contained 7 bases not matched to a gene. In DNA, the CDR3 is TGTGCCAGCAGGCTTGGGACAGGGACCGAAAAACTGTTTTTT. Encoded protein: CASRLGTGTEKLFF.

The rearrangement joins TRBV19 to TRBJ2-1, with TRBD2 matching over 12 bases. CDR1 and CDR2 (germline): LNHDA, SQIVND (reference sequence). V gave up 3 bases and J gave up 7 bases; unmatched junction bases: 7. CDR3 length: 16 residues. The CDR3 region is CASSIGLAGLINEQFF. CDR3 DNA sequence: TGTGCCAGTAGTATCGGACTAGCGGGATTAATAAATGAGCAGTTCTTC.

The sample holds a few counts of this clone. The genes are TRBV5-1 and TRBJ2-7; 10 nucleotides match TRBD1. Germline V lookup: CDR1 SGHRS, CDR2 YFSETQ. The CDR3 is 17 residues long. Germline trimming cut 2 bases from V and 2 bases from J; bases unmatched to any gene: 10. The CDR3 sequence: CASSFGTGESATYEQYF. The CDR3 nucleotides are TGCGCCAGCAGCTTCGGGACAGGGGAATCAGCCACCTACGAGCAGTACTTC.

The gene calls are TRBV6-1 and TRBJ2-7, with TRBD2 matching over 8 bases. Germline V gene lookup returns CDR1 MNHNS and CDR2 SASEGT. CDR3 size: 15 residues. With V trimmed by 0 bases and J by 6 bases, 7 bases remained unmatched. CDR3 nucleotide sequence: TGTGCCAGCAGTGAAGCGCCCGGGGGGGCCGGCGAGCAGTACTTC. This codes for CASSEAPGGAGEQYF.

This clone was counted only a few times. This chain links TRBV13 with TRBJ1-4, with 7 positions matching TRBD1. From germline, CDR1 is PRHDT and CDR2 FYEKMQ (reference sequence). V was pared by 0 bases and J by 5 bases, with 9 bases of the junction left unmatched. The CDR3 runs 17 residues. The CDR3 spells CASSLGQGQGRNEKLFF. The CDR3 bases are TGTGCCAGCAGCTTAGGACAGGGGCAGGGGAGAAATGAAAAACTGTTTTTT.

This clone turned up a few times. The rearrangement joins TRBV5-8 to TRBJ2-6; D not certain. Trimming shortened V by 2 bases and J by 0 bases, and 3 bases separated the two germline ends. Germline-derived CDR1 and CDR2 are SGHTS and YDEGEE. The CDR3 loop spans 14 amino acids. CDR3 coding DNA: TGTGCCAGCAGCTTCAGCTCTGGGGCCAACGTCCTGACTTTC. Protein product: CASSFSSGANVLTF.

This clone has a single count. The chain couples TRBV5-8 to TRBJ1-6; TRBD1 aligns across 10 bases. CDR1 and CDR2 (germline): SGHTS, YDEGEE. V lost 4 bases and J lost 10; bases outside the gene matches: 5. This CDR3 has 14 residues. Written as DNA, the CDR3 is TGTGCCAGCAGCAGTCGGACAGGGGGATCACCCCTCCACTTT. Amino acid sequence: CASSSRTGGSPLHF.

The gene calls are TRBV7-9 and TRBJ2-5; 7 bases are shared with TRBD1. The CDR3 totals 16 residues. Germline values: CDR1 SEHNR, CDR2 FQNEAQ (reference sequence). J lost 5 bases, V lost 5 bases, and 14 bases had no gene match. Written as DNA, the CDR3 is TGTGCCAGCAGCCCTCGACAGGGTCCGATAAGGGAGACCCAGTACTTC. Translation: CASSPRQGPIRETQYF.

The rearrangement joins TRBV29-1 to TRBJ2-3, with 8 bases identical to TRBD2. Per germline, CDR1 SQVTM and CDR2 ANQGSEA. This CDR3 region has 13 residues. The V gene end was trimmed by 4 bases and the J gene end by 0 bases; junction bases not matched to a gene: 0. The chain's CDR3 is CSVASGSTDTQYF. CDR3 DNA sequence: TGCAGCGTTGCTAGCGGGAGCACAGATACGCAGTATTTT.

The CDR3 DNA reads as TGTGCCAGCATGGAATGGGACAGCACCTACGAGCAGTACTTC. Amino acid sequence: CASMEWDSTYEQYF. This rearrangement joins TRBV2 to TRBJ2-7; 7 bases line up with TRBD1. CDR1 is SNHLY, CDR2 FYNNEI, per germline. The CDR3 sequence is 14 residues long. Trimming took 7 bases from V and 2 from J; bases not matched to a gene: 8.

The chain uses TRBV6-5 and TRBJ2-3; 7 bases line up with TRBD1. This CDR3 is built from 15 residues. The V gene's germline CDR1 is MNHEY and CDR2 SVGAGI. The V gene end was trimmed by 5 bases and the J gene end by 1 base; junction bases not matched to a gene: 6. In DNA form, the CDR3 reads TGTGCCAGCAGTCCGAGGGGGCCCCGCACAGATACGCAGTATTTT. It is translated as CASSPRGPRTDTQYF.

The V gene is TRBV5-1, the J gene TRBJ2-5, with D possibly TRBD1 on 6 matching bases. V was cut by 3 bases and J by 4 bases, with 16 bases left in between. The CDR3 is made up of 15 amino acids. Germline V lookup: CDR1 SGHRS, CDR2 YFSETQ. CDR3 coding DNA: TGCGCCAGCAGCTCAGGAACAGGGTTCCTAGAGACCCAGTACTTC. Protein: CASSSGTGFLETQYF.

This chain uses TRBV28 with TRBJ2-2, with D possibly TRBD1 on 6 matching bases. The CDR3 sequence is 16 residues long. V was pared by 8 bases and J by 0 bases, with 16 bases between. The V gene's germline CDR1 is MDHEN and CDR2 SYDVKM. The CDR3: CASSDSKRTNTGELFF. The CDR3 region has the DNA TGTGCCAGCTCGGACAGTAAACGGACGAACACCGGGGAGCTGTTTTTT.

The genes are TRBV14 and TRBJ2-2, with D tentatively TRBD2 (5 bases). V was cut by 0 bases and J by 8 bases, with 7 bases left in between. In germline, CDR1 is SGHDN, CDR2 FVKESK. The CDR3 runs 13 residues. The CDR3 sequence is CASSQDGGGELFF. In DNA, the CDR3 is TGTGCCAGCAGCCAAGATGGAGGAGGGGAGCTGTTTTTT.

The V and J genes are TRBV4-1 and TRBJ1-1; D not resolved. CDR1 MGHRA and CDR2 YSYEKL come from the germline V gene. The germline V and J ends were trimmed by 0 bases and 0 bases, with 8 bases remaining between them. CDR3 length: 15 amino acids. CDR3 in DNA: TGCGCCAGCAGCCAAGATCAGGCCTTGAACACTGAAGCTTTCTTT. This codes for CASSQDQALNTEAFF.

J is TRBJ2-3 and V is TRBV11-1; possible D gene TRBD2, 6 bases. CDR1 is SGHAT and CDR2 is FQDESV in the germline V gene (reference sequence). The CDR3 has 13 residues. Trimming took off 3 bases at V and 9 bases at J, with 13 bases between the two ends. This chain's CDR3 is CASSFAGLGTQYF. The DNA for the CDR3 is TGTGCCAGCAGCTTCGCGGGGTTGGGCACGCAGTATTTT.

V gene TRBV10-2 combines with J gene TRBJ1-5; the D is unclear. Judging by the DNA end, TRBJ2-3 fits better; the J call may be wrong. This CDR3 spans 16 amino acids. CDR1 and CDR2 (germline): WSHSY, SAAADI. The CDR3 coding sequence is TGCGCCAGCAGTGACGCCCCTCCAGGTTTGGATCAGCCCCAGTATTTT. It specifies CASSDAPPGLDQPQYF.

J is TRBJ2-1 and V is TRBV7-2; D not resolved. Trimming took 3 bases from V and 6 from J, leaving 9 bases between them. The CDR3 runs to 13 residues. Germline CDR1 reads SGHTA; CDR2 reads FQGNSA. Written as DNA, the CDR3 is TGTGCCAGCAGCTTCAGGTTCCCCAATGAGCAGTTCTTC. The encoded protein is CASSFRFPNEQFF.

V is TRBV2 and J is TRBJ1-6; TRBD1 is a possible D gene (6 bases). Germline-derived CDR1 and CDR2 are SNHLY and FYNNEI. There are 15 residues in the CDR3. The V end lost 3 bases, the J end lost 7 bases, and 13 bases lay between the germline ends. CDR3 sequence: CASSDGQSGNSPLHF. In DNA, the CDR3 is TGTGCCAGCAGTGACGGACAGAGTGGCAATTCACCCCTCCACTTT.

The chain employs TRBV7-8 and TRBJ2-7; tentative D call: TRBD1 (5 bases). The V gene's germline CDR1 is SGHVS and CDR2 FQNEAQ. Trimming shortened V by 3 bases and J by 2 bases, and 11 bases separated the two germline ends. This CDR3 region has 14 residues. CDR3 bases: TGTGCCAGCAGCTTGTCAGGGTCAACCTACGAGCAGTACGTC. Translation gives CASSLSGSTYEQYV.